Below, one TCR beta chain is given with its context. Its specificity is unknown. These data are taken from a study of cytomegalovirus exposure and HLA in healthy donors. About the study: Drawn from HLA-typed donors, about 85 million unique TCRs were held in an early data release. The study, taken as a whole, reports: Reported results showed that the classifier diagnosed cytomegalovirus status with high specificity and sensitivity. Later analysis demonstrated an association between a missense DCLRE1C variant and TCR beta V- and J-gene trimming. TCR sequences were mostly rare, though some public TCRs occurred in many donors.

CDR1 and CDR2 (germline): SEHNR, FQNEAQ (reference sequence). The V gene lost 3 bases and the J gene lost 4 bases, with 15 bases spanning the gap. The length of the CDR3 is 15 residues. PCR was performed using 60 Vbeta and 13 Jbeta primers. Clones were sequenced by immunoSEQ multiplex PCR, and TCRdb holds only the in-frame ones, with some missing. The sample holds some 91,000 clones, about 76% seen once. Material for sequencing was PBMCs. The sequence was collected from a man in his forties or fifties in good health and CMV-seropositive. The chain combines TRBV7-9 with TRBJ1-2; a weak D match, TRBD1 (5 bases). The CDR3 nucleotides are TGTGCCAGCAGCTTGTTATTACAGGAGTCCTATGGCTACACCTTC. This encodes CASSLLLQESYGYTF.